This entry lists 32 T cell receptor beta chains sequenced from one sample in a study of Ad26.COV2.S vaccination and SARS-CoV-2 variants. Clones were sequenced by immunoSEQ multiplex PCR, and TCRdb holds only the in-frame ones, with some missing. The sample includes approximately 150,000 clones, about nine tenths of them seen just once. The sequenced sample was peripheral blood, obtained after recovery from COVID-19. All receptors come from a human donor who had recovered from COVID-19.

This clone has only a few counts. V gene TRBV7-8 combines with J gene TRBJ2-2; perhaps TRBD2 as D (6 bases). The germline V gene encodes CDR1 SGHVS and CDR2 FQNEAQ. CDR3 length equals 15 residues. V lost 5 bases and J lost 0, with 10 bases in between. CDR3 residues: CASSREWANTGELFF. CDR3 DNA: TGTGCCAGCAGCCGGGAGTGGGCGAACACCGGGGAGCTGTTTTTT.

The gene calls are TRBV7-6 and TRBJ2-7; 7 bases are shared with TRBD1. Trimming took 3 bases from V and 3 from J; bases not matched to a gene: 14. CDR3 length equals 17 residues. Germline CDR1 is SGHVS and CDR2 is FNYEAQ. The CDR3 DNA reads TGTGCCAGCAGCTTGATTTTTCGGACAGGAGACCACTACGAGCAGTACTTC. It codes for CASSLIFRTGDHYEQYF.

The rearrangement uses TRBV10-1 and TRBJ1-3, with D uncertain. V was cut by 6 bases and J by 3 bases, with 12 bases left in between. Germline CDR1 reads WNHNN; CDR2 reads SYGVQD (reference sequence). The CDR3 has 14 amino acids. DNA for the CDR3: TGCGCCAGCAGCGCCGGGAACGGTGGAAACACCATATATTTT. Encoded protein: CASSAGNGGNTIYF.

The chain employs TRBV28 and TRBJ1-5, with 12 bases aligning to TRBD1. Germline V gene data show CDR1 as MDHEN and CDR2 as SYDVKM. Germline trimming cut 6 bases from V and 7 bases from J; bases unmatched to any gene: 13. The CDR3 runs 17 residues. In nucleotides, the CDR3 is TGTGCCAGCAGCGTACCCGGGACAGGGGGCAACAGGCAGCCCCAGCATTTT. This encodes CASSVPGTGGNRQPQHF. The full variable domain, rest sourced from reference TRBV28 and TRBJ1-5, is DVKVTQSSRYLVKRTGEKVFLECVQDMDHENMFWYRQDPGLGLRLIYFSYDVKMKEKGDIPEGYSVSREKKERFSLILESASTNQTSMYLCASSVPGTGGNRQPQHFGDGTRLSIL.

The count of this clone is one. The genes are TRBV28 and TRBJ1-2; a possible D gene is TRBD1 (5 bases). The germline V and J ends were trimmed by 5 bases and 7 bases, with 17 bases remaining between them. This CDR3 contains 14 residues. Germline CDR1 and CDR2: MDHEN and SYDVKM. The CDR3 region has the DNA TGTGCCAGCAGTACGACAGCTAACTTGGTTGGCTACACCTTC. It is translated as CASSTTANLVGYTF.

This chain uses TRBV20-1 with TRBJ2-3, with 7 bases that match TRBD2. Germline trimming cut 3 bases from V and 4 bases from J; bases unmatched to any gene: 4. The length of the CDR3 is 13 residues. The V gene's germline CDR1 is DFQATT and CDR2 SNEGSKA (reference sequence). The CDR3 loop reads CSASAGVPDTQYF. In DNA, the CDR3 is TGCAGTGCTAGTGCGGGGGTTCCAGATACGCAGTATTTT.

The chain is built from TRBV12-3 or TRBV12-4 and TRBJ2-7; D assignment may be TRBD1 or TRBD2 (5 bases each). With 4 bases removed from V and 2 bases from J, the gap between germline ends came to 9 bases. The length of the CDR3 is 13 residues. The CDR3 loop reads CASSWGIAYEQYF. CDR3 DNA sequence: TGTGCCAGCAGTTGGGGGATCGCCTACGAGCAGTACTTC.

V usage is TRBV6-5 and J usage is TRBJ2-7; D not certain. Germline V gene sequence: CDR1 MNHEY, CDR2 SVGAGI. Trimming took 2 bases from V and 6 from J, leaving 14 bases between them. This CDR3 has 14 residues. The CDR3 sequence is CASSYSDNRLEQYF. CDR3 nucleotides: TGTGCCAGCAGTTACAGTGACAACCGTCTCGAGCAGTACTTC.

This chain links TRBV6-5 with TRBJ2-1; the D gene could be TRBD1 or TRBD2 (5 bases each). The CDR3 is 14 amino acids. V was cut by 6 bases and J by 2 bases, with 11 bases left in between. Germline CDR1 and CDR2: MNHEY and SVGAGI. CDR3 sequence (DNA): TGTGCCAGCAGGGGGGATGGCCCCTACAATGAGCAGTTCTTC. Translated: CASRGDGPYNEQFF.

This chain uses TRBV4-1 with TRBJ2-7; D might be TRBD1 (6 bases). CDR3 length: 13 residues. Germline V gives CDR1 MGHRA, CDR2 YSYEKL. V was clipped by 0 bases and J by 3 bases, with 6 bases between them. CDR3 residues: CASSQEGGYEQYF. CDR3 sequence (DNA): TGCGCCAGCAGCCAAGAAGGGGGCTACGAGCAGTACTTC.

This chain connects TRBV11-3 to TRBJ2-7; D unclear. There are 13 residues in the CDR3. Germline-derived CDR1 and CDR2 are SGHNT and YENEEA. The V end was cut by 2 bases, the J end by 3 bases, with 8 bases between. The CDR3 DNA reads as TGTGCCAGCAGCTTAATAGGAAACTACGAGCAGTACTTC. Translating it yields CASSLIGNYEQYF. The whole variable domain, remainder taken from reference TRBV11-3 and TRBJ2-7, is EAGVVQSPRYKIIEKKQPVAFWCNPISGHNTLYWYLQNLGQGPELLIRYENEEAVDDSQLPKDRFSAERLKGVDSTLKIQPAELGDSAVYLCASSLIGNYEQYFGPGTRLTVT.

J is TRBJ2-7 and V is TRBV28, with 7 positions matching TRBD1. This CDR3 has 14 residues. CDR1 MDHEN and CDR2 SYDVKM come from the germline V gene. The ends lost 9 bases at V and 4 bases at J; junction bases unmatched: 12. The CDR3 loop is CASFALDREYEQYF. CDR3 sequence (DNA): TGTGCCAGTTTCGCCCTCGACAGGGAGTACGAGCAGTACTTC.

The chain couples TRBV6-6 to TRBJ2-1; maybe TRBD1 (5 bases). The CDR3 is 15 residues long. Trimming stripped 5 bases from V and 0 bases from J, with 11 bases between. In germline, CDR1 is MNHNY, CDR2 SVGAGI (reference sequence). The CDR3 region is CASSESGASYNEQFF. In DNA form, the CDR3 reads TGTGCCAGCAGTGAGTCTGGGGCCTCCTACAATGAGCAGTTCTTC.

This clone was found a few times. The chain combines TRBV4-3 with TRBJ1-5; D gene uncertain. The CDR3 is 15 residues long. Germline CDR1 and CDR2: LGHNA and YSLEER. V shed 1 base and J shed 7 bases, with 14 bases lying between them. CDR3 DNA sequence: TGCGCCAGCAGCCAAGTTTTTGGCCCCGGGCAGCCCCAGCATTTT. This sequence encodes CASSQVFGPGQPQHF.

This sequence joins TRBV27 and TRBJ2-5, with a tentative D call TRBD2 (6 bases). V was cut by 10 bases and J by 2 bases, with 20 bases left in between. The germline V gene has CDR1 MNHEY and CDR2 SMNVEV (reference sequence). The CDR3 is made up of 15 amino acids. The DNA of the CDR3 is TGTGCCACGGGAAAGATGGGTCTAGCGCAAGAGACCCAGTACTTC. Protein product: CATGKMGLAQETQYF.

This clone occurred a few times. V usage is TRBV28 and J usage is TRBJ1-2; D might be TRBD1 (5 bases). Between the trimmed V and J ends, which lost 3 bases and 5 bases, there was a span of 7 bases. CDR1 and CDR2 (germline): MDHEN, SYDVKM. CDR3 length equals 12 residues. The CDR3 sequence is CASSLGRYGYTF. As DNA, the CDR3 is TGTGCCAGCAGTTTGGGGCGGTATGGCTACACCTTC.

This chain joins TRBV7-2 and TRBJ2-3; D call uncertain. Germline V gene lookup returns CDR1 SGHTA and CDR2 FQGNSA. The CDR3 is 11 residues long. V was clipped by 4 bases and J by 7 bases, with 6 bases between them. CDR3 DNA sequence: TGTGCCAGCAGCTCCATAAATACGCAGTATTTT. This encodes CASSSINTQYF.

The CDR3 DNA follows: TGTGCCACTACTTCAGGAGGCGAGCAGTACTTC. Amino acids: CATTSGGEQYF. The genes are TRBV6-5 and TRBJ2-7, with D perhaps TRBD2 (5 bases). Germline loops: CDR1 MNHEY, CDR2 SVGAGI. V lost 10 bases and J lost 6, with 13 bases in between. The CDR3 is made up of 11 amino acids.

V gene TRBV28 combines with J gene TRBJ1-2, with 7 bases fitting TRBD1. The germline CDR1 and CDR2 sequences are MDHEN and SYDVKM. With V trimmed by 2 bases and J by 7 bases, 10 bases remained unmatched. The CDR3 contains 15 residues. This chain's CDR3 is CASSLVNDRVPGYTF. CDR3 nucleotides: TGTGCCAGCAGTTTAGTAAACGACAGGGTCCCTGGCTACACCTTC.

This clone was seen a single time. The J gene is TRBJ2-1, the V gene TRBV19; TRBD2 aligns across 10 bases. CDR3 length: 15 residues. V shed 7 bases, J shed 6 bases, and the junction held 9 bases outside the gene matches. Germline V CDR1 and CDR2: LNHDA, SQIVND (reference sequence). This CDR3 is CASTKGLADFNEQFF. The CDR3 coding sequence is TGTGCCAGTACTAAAGGACTAGCGGATTTCAATGAGCAGTTCTTC.

The gene calls are TRBV2 and TRBJ1-1, with D perhaps TRBD1 (5 bases). The CDR3 has 13 residues. Between the trimmed V and J ends, which lost 11 bases and 2 bases, there was a span of 15 bases. The germline V gene has CDR1 SNHLY and CDR2 FYNNEI. DNA for the CDR3: TGTGCCGGCGCCGGGACGCTAAACACTGAAGCTTTCTTT. Translated, it gives CAGAGTLNTEAFF.

V and J are TRBV10-3 and TRBJ1-3; D call uncertain. The CDR3 is made up of 14 amino acids. V lost 4 bases, J lost 0 bases, and 7 bases lay in between. Germline assignment: CDR1 ENHRY and CDR2 SYGVKD. The chain's CDR3 is CAISAGSSGNTIYF. CDR3 nucleotides: TGTGCCATCAGTGCGGGGAGCTCTGGAAACACCATATATTTT.

The rearrangement uses TRBV7-2 and TRBJ2-5, with TRBD2 identical over 10 bases. This CDR3 spans 17 amino acids. Per germline, CDR1 SGHTA and CDR2 FQGNSA. J gave up 1 base and V 1 base, and 6 bases lay outside the gene matches. Written as DNA, the CDR3 is TGTGCCAGCAGCTTAGGGGGTAGCGGGGGGAGCCAAGAGACCCAGTACTTC. It specifies CASSLGGSGGSQETQYF.

The V and J genes are TRBV7-8 and TRBJ1-5, with D hard to call. This CDR3 spans 12 amino acids. V lost 5 bases to trimming and J lost 7 bases, with 9 bases between them. The germline V gene has CDR1 SGHVS and CDR2 FQNEAQ. CDR3 sequence (DNA): TGTGCCAGCAGCCCCCTAGAGCAGCCCCAGCATTTT. This codes for CASSPLEQPQHF.

The chain carries TRBV6-2 or TRBV6-3 and TRBJ2-3; D tentatively fits TRBD1 or TRBD2 (5 bases each). Germline CDR1 is MNHEY and CDR2 is SVGEGT. V lost 2 bases and J 2 bases, leaving 17 bases between the germline ends. The CDR3 runs to 17 residues. The CDR3 DNA sequence: TGTGCCAGCAGTTACCTCCTAGAGGGGTCCCCCACAGATACGCAGTATTTT. It codes for CASSYLLEGSPTDTQYF.

V gene TRBV11-2 combines with J gene TRBJ2-7; maybe TRBD1 (5 bases). Trimming pared 0 bases from V and 7 bases from J, leaving 13 bases between. The V gene's germline CDR1 is SGHAT and CDR2 FQNNGV. The CDR3 length is 14 residues. The CDR3 here is CASSLDVLQGEQYF. The CDR3 nucleotides read TGTGCCAGCAGCTTAGATGTACTTCAGGGAGAGCAGTACTTC.

This clone was detected only once. The chain joins TRBV6-2 or TRBV6-3 to TRBJ1-2; D is ambiguous. V shed 2 bases and J shed 1 base, with 11 bases lying between them. The CDR3 totals 15 residues. From germline, CDR1 is MNHEY and CDR2 SVGEGT. The CDR3 coding sequence is TGTGCCAGCAGTTACGAAGCCGCTGGTAACTATGGCTACACCTTC. It specifies CASSYEAAGNYGYTF.

The V gene is TRBV7-2, the J gene TRBJ2-7; TRBD2 is a possible D gene (6 bases). The CDR3 totals 15 residues. Trimming left V 5 bases short and J 1 base short, with 15 bases between. Per the germline V gene, CDR1 is SGHTA and CDR2 is FQGNSA. The chain's CDR3 is CASSPRKGLSYEQYF. The CDR3, as DNA: TGTGCCAGCAGCCCTCGTAAAGGACTATCCTACGAGCAGTACTTC.

This sequence joins TRBV6-1 and TRBJ1-1; D gene ambiguous. The CDR3 is 14 amino acids. Germline assignment: CDR1 MNHNS and CDR2 SASEGT. The V end was cut by 8 bases, the J end by 1 base, with 14 bases between. The CDR3 nucleotides read TGTGCCAGCCTCGGGTCGGGGAAGAACACTGAAGCTTTCTTT. Its protein product is CASLGSGKNTEAFF.

The V and J genes are TRBV30 and TRBJ1-2, with D unclear. Trimming left V 1 base short and J 6 bases short, with 12 bases between. CDR3 size: 13 residues. Germline CDR1 and CDR2: GTSNPN and SVGIG (reference sequence). The CDR3 nucleotides are TGTGCCTGGAGTGCCCAGTTAACCCATGGCTACACCTTC. Amino acids: CAWSAQLTHGYTF.

This clone was counted only a few times. The rearrangement links TRBV11-2 to TRBJ1-6; D uncertain. CDR3 length: 14 residues. The germline CDR1 and CDR2 sequences are SGHAT and FQNNGV. Trimming removed 6 bases from V and 10 bases from J, with 16 bases in between. In nucleotides, the CDR3 is TGTGCCAGCAGACTAGTCCGGTCGGGCTCACCCCTCCACTTT. Residues: CASRLVRSGSPLHF.

V and J are TRBV2 and TRBJ1-6; a weak D match, TRBD1 (6 bases). The CDR3 runs 17 residues. CDR1 is SNHLY, CDR2 FYNNEI, per germline. Trimming took off 4 bases at V and 5 bases at J, with 18 bases between the two ends. DNA of the CDR3: TGTGCCAGCAGTGTGTTACAGGGTGCTCTTAATAATTCACCCCTCCACTTT. Amino acid sequence: CASSVLQGALNNSPLHF.